The 25 T cell receptor beta chains below come from one sample, sequenced in a study of T cells after yellow fever vaccination. One entry per CDR3 protein results from TCRdb running MiXCR on the 5' RACE reads. Of approximately 90,000 distinct CDR3 sequences in the sample, approximately 5.5% were seen once. Specimen: CD8+ T cells sorted from PBMCs, collected 10 days after the yellow fever booster vaccination. These receptors originate from a man in his late teens or twenties who received the YFV17D yellow fever vaccine.

This clonotype has only a few counts. The chain recombines TRBV7-8 with TRBJ1-3, with D perhaps matching TRBD1 (5 bases). CDR1 and CDR2 (germline): SGHVS, FQNEAQ. Trimming left V 9 bases short and J 4 bases short, with 22 bases between. CDR3 length equals 16 residues. The CDR3 here is CASSPMQGSIGNTIYF. DNA for the CDR3: TGTGCCAGTTCGCCTATGCAGGGAAGTATCGGAAACACCATATATTTT.

This clonotype has more than one count but fewer than ten. This rearrangement joins TRBV7-8 to TRBJ2-7, with 10 bases lining up with TRBD2. The CDR3 covers 16 residues. Germline CDR1 is SGHVS and CDR2 is FQNEAQ. Trimming took 1 base from V and 0 from J; bases not matched to a gene: 3. The CDR3 region is CASSLELAGSSYEQYF. In nucleotides, the CDR3 is TGTGCCAGCAGCTTAGAACTAGCGGGGAGCTCCTACGAGCAGTACTTC. Full variable domain (missing parts from reference TRBV7-8 and TRBJ2-7): GAGVSQSPRYKVAKRGQDVALRCDPISGHVSLFWYQQALGQGPEFLTYFQNEAQLDKSGLPSDRFFAERPEGSVSTLKIQRTQQEDSAVYLCASSLELAGSSYEQYFGPGTRLTVT.

This clonotype has at least ten counts. This chain uses TRBV12-3 or TRBV12-4 with TRBJ2-3; TRBD2 agrees at 13 bases. The V and J ends lost 6 bases and 0 bases, in that order; junction bases with no gene match: 3. The CDR3 runs to 16 residues. For the CDR3, the DNA is TGTGCCAGCAGGGGGGGACTAGCGGGGAGCACAGATACGCAGTATTTT. It yields the protein CASRGGLAGSTDTQYF.

Concerning this clonotype: Possible read error: a much larger clone is one base away. This chain links TRBV11-1 with TRBJ1-1; no firm D call. CDR3 size: 13 residues. Germline assignment: CDR1 SGHAT and CDR2 FQDESV (reference sequence). In nucleotides, the CDR3 is TGTGCCAGCAGCTTAGGCACTAACACTGTAGCTTTCTTT. Translating it yields CASSLGTNTVAFF.

In this sample, this clonotype turned up many times. V is TRBV13 and J is TRBJ2-6; no firm D call. Germline assignment: CDR1 PRHDT and CDR2 FYEKMQ (reference sequence). Trimming shortened V by 5 bases and J by 4 bases, and 12 bases separated the two germline ends. The CDR3 is 15 residues long. CDR3 nucleotide sequence: TGTGCCAGCAGCCAAGGGTCTTTCGGGGCCAACGTCCTGACTTTC. It yields the protein CASSQGSFGANVLTF. The full variable domain, in which reference TRBV13 and TRBJ2-6 provide the parts outside the CDR3, is AAGVIQSPRHLIKEKRETATLKCYPIPRHDTVYWYQQGPGQDPQFLISFYEKMQSDKGSIPDRFSAQQFSDYHSELNMSSLELGDSALYFCASSQGSFGANVLTFGAGSRLTVL.

This clonotype was recorded at least ten times. V is TRBV4-1 and J is TRBJ2-5, with D possibly being TRBD1 or TRBD2 (5 bases each). This CDR3 contains 15 residues. The V gene's germline CDR1 is MGHRA and CDR2 YSYEKL. Trimming cost V 1 base and J 3 bases, with 12 bases left between them. The CDR3 here is CASSQGGTPKETQYF. CDR3 DNA sequence: TGCGCCAGCAGCCAAGGGGGGACGCCTAAAGAGACCCAGTACTTC.

The chain employs TRBV20-1 and TRBJ2-3; D unclear. This CDR3 comprises 14 residues. The germline gives CDR1 DFQATT, CDR2 SNEGSKA (reference sequence). Between the trimmed V and J ends, which lost 0 bases and 1 base, there was a span of 8 bases. CDR3 nucleotides: TGCAGTGCTAGAGAGCCAGTCCGCACAGATACGCAGTATTTT. This sequence encodes CSAREPVRTDTQYF.

The sample holds a few counts of this clonotype. The chain joins TRBV6-2 or TRBV6-3 to TRBJ2-3; TRBD2 matches 7 bases. Unmatched junction bases numbered 4, after V lost 4 bases and J lost 6 bases. The length of the CDR3 is 13 residues. Germline V gene data show CDR1 as MNHEY and CDR2 as SVGEGT. The CDR3 coding sequence is TGTGCCAGCAGTTCGGGGGGTGGCGATACGCAGTATTTT. Translation: CASSSGGGDTQYF.

The gene calls are TRBV5-8 and TRBJ1-2, with D hard to call. Trimming removed 0 bases from V and 0 bases from J, with 21 bases in between. The germline CDR1 and CDR2 sequences are SGHTS and YDEGEE. This CDR3 is built from 19 residues. As DNA, the CDR3 is TGTGCCAGCAGCTTGGAAAGGACGGCGTCCTCGTCAGCTAACTATGGCTACACCTTC. Amino acid sequence: CASSLERTASSSANYGYTF.

This clonotype has just a few counts. This chain links TRBV27 with TRBJ2-1; 8 positions agree with TRBD1. This CDR3 region has 14 residues. Germline loops: CDR1 MNHEY, CDR2 SMNVEV (reference sequence). The junction had 8 bases not matched to a gene; V was cut back by 6 bases and J by 7 bases. CDR3 sequence reads: CASSDLGQGNEQFF. The CDR3 coding sequence is TGTGCCAGCAGCGACTTAGGACAGGGTAATGAGCAGTTCTTC.

Judged by abundance, this clonotype is medium-sized (0.01 to 0.1%). The DNA for the CDR3 is TGTGCCAGCAGCCCGGGACAGGGGTTTCTTACCGAGGCCCAGTACTTC. Its translation: CASSPGQGFLTEAQYF. V usage is TRBV9 and J usage is TRBJ2-5, with 10 bases aligning to TRBD1. With V trimmed by 4 bases and J by 9 bases, 15 bases remained unmatched. The length of the CDR3 is 16 residues. Germline CDR1 SGDLS, CDR2 YYNGEE.

V is TRBV5-1 and J is TRBJ2-7, with unresolved D. The CDR3 contains 13 residues. V shed 0 bases and J shed 3 bases, with 7 bases lying between them. Germline V CDR1 and CDR2: SGHRS, YFSETQ. The CDR3 coding sequence is TGCGCCAGCAGCTTGGGAGACGGCTACGAGCAGTACTTC. Residues: CASSLGDGYEQYF. The complete variable domain, with remaining parts taken from reference TRBV5-1 and TRBJ2-7, reads KAGVTQTPRYLIKTRGQQVTLSCSPISGHRSVSWYQQTPGQGLQFLFEYFSETQRNKGNFPGRFSGRQFSNSRSEMNVSTLELGDSALYLCASSLGDGYEQYFGPGTRLTVT.

The genes are TRBV14 and TRBJ2-3; D unresolved. The CDR3 sequence is 13 residues long. V was cut by 4 bases and J by 5 bases, with 10 bases left in between. From germline, CDR1 is SGHDN and CDR2 FVKESK. CDR3 protein: CASSRVGIDTQYF. The CDR3 coding sequence is TGTGCCAGCAGCCGAGTAGGGATAGATACGCAGTATTTT.

Notes on this clonotype: An end of the junction differs from the germline gene, which may be a read error. This rearrangement joins TRBV7-3 to TRBJ2-3; 13 bases are a match to TRBD2. CDR1 is SGHTA, CDR2 FQGTGA, per germline. This CDR3 has 15 amino acids. For the CDR3, the DNA is TGTGCCAGCAGCATCACTAGCGGGGGGGCGGATACGCGGTATTTT. It translates to CASSITSGGADTRYF.

This clonotype occurred a few times. In nucleotides, the CDR3 is TGTGCCAGCAGCTCGACTAGCGGCGATCAGACCCAGTACTTC. Translated: CASSSTSGDQTQYF. The chain is built from TRBV7-2 and TRBJ2-5; 9 positions agree with TRBD2. V gave up 4 bases and J gave up 6 bases; unmatched junction bases: 6. Per the germline V gene, CDR1 is SGHTA and CDR2 is FQGNSA. This CDR3 contains 14 residues.

V usage is TRBV12-3 or TRBV12-4 and J usage is TRBJ2-1; 8 nucleotides line up with TRBD1. V gave up 5 bases and J gave up 5 bases; unmatched junction bases: 8. The CDR3 is 15 amino acids. CDR3 bases: TGTGCCAGCAGTCCAACCCGGGACAGGCACAATGAGCAGTTCTTC. Its protein product is CASSPTRDRHNEQFF.

This clonotype was counted between two and nine times. DNA for the CDR3: TGTGCCAGTAGTAGAGGACTGACGTCCTACAATGAGCAGTTCTTC. Its translation: CASSRGLTSYNEQFF. This chain joins TRBV19 and TRBJ2-1; weak D call: TRBD2 (5 bases). Germline CDR1 is LNHDA and CDR2 is SQIVND (reference sequence). The CDR3 has 15 amino acids. Trimming left V 4 bases short and J 1 base short, with 11 bases between. Complete variable domain (other parts from reference TRBV19 and TRBJ2-1): DGGITQSPKYLFRKEGQNVTLSCEQNLNHDAMYWYRQDPGQGLRLIYYSQIVNDFQKGDIAEGYSVSREKKESFPLTVTSAQKNPTAFYLCASSRGLTSYNEQFFGPGTRLTVL.

This clonotype was observed at least ten times. V is TRBV29-1 and J is TRBJ2-3; TRBD1 or TRBD2 may be the D gene (5 bases each). The CDR3 is made up of 13 amino acids. V was clipped by 6 bases and J by 5 bases, with 15 bases between them. Germline V lookup: CDR1 SQVTM, CDR2 ANQGSEA. The CDR3 reads CSVESGLIDTQYF. CDR3 in DNA: TGCAGCGTGGAATCGGGGCTGATAGATACGCAGTATTTT.

The chain has TRBV19 and TRBJ2-1; TRBD2 agrees at 8 bases. Germline CDR1 and CDR2: LNHDA and SQIVND (reference sequence). This CDR3 is built from 15 residues. After removal of 3 bases from V and 4 bases from J, the junction contained 5 bases not matched to a gene. The CDR3: CASSMSGGDYNEQFF. In nucleotides, the CDR3 is TGTGCCAGTAGTATGTCGGGGGGGGATTACAATGAGCAGTTCTTC.

This clonotype was found many times. V gene TRBV11-1 combines with J gene TRBJ2-5; the match to TRBD2 covers 7 bases. The CDR3 has 15 amino acids. The junction had 6 bases not matched to a gene; V was cut back by 3 bases and J by 2 bases. CDR1 and CDR2 from the germline V gene are SGHAT and FQDESV (reference sequence). The CDR3 DNA reads TGTGCCAGCAGCTTGTGGGGGACTACTCAAGAGACCCAGTACTTC. Its protein is CASSLWGTTQETQYF.

The V and J genes are TRBV27 and TRBJ2-7; D is unclear. The germline V gene encodes CDR1 MNHEY and CDR2 SMNVEV (reference sequence). With 5 bases removed from V and 3 bases from J, the gap between germline ends came to 14 bases. This CDR3 has 14 residues. DNA of the CDR3: TGTGCCAGCAGTCCGAGCAGCAGCATCTACGAGCAGTACGTC. It yields the protein CASSPSSSIYEQYV.

This clonotype was found a few times. The V gene is TRBV7-8, the J gene TRBJ1-5; 7 bases agree with TRBD1. CDR1 is SGHVS and CDR2 is FQNEAQ in the germline V gene. This CDR3 has 15 residues. J lost 0 bases, V lost 6 bases, and 5 bases had no gene match. The CDR3: CASSAGGYSNQPQHF. DNA for the CDR3: TGTGCCAGCAGTGCAGGGGGGTATAGCAATCAGCCCCAGCATTTT.

The chain couples TRBV25-1 to TRBJ2-5; no clear D gene. With 1 base removed from V and 5 bases from J, the gap between germline ends came to 2 bases. Per the germline V gene, CDR1 is MGHDK and CDR2 is SYGVNS. The CDR3 is made up of 11 amino acids. The CDR3 DNA reads as TGTGCCAGCAGTGAATGGGAGACCCAGTACTTC. Amino acid sequence: CASSEWETQYF.

At least ten counts were recorded for this clonotype. The V gene is TRBV6-2 or TRBV6-3, the J gene TRBJ2-7, with 9 positions matching TRBD2. The CDR3 has 14 amino acids. Germline V gives CDR1 MNHEY, CDR2 SVGEGT. With 6 bases clipped from V and 2 bases from J, the junction kept 5 bases outside the gene matches. CDR3 loop: CASSPAGGPYEQYV. The CDR3 bases are TGTGCCAGCAGCCCAGCGGGGGGCCCCTACGAGCAGTACGTC.

This clonotype turned up a few times. The chain couples TRBV7-9 to TRBJ1-3; the D is unclear. Germline lookup yields CDR1 SEHNR and CDR2 FQNEAQ (reference sequence). With 1 base removed from V and 8 bases from J, the gap between germline ends came to 12 bases. The CDR3 sequence is 14 residues long. The CDR3 region is CASSLEGGWDTIYF. Written as DNA, the CDR3 is TGTGCCAGCAGCTTAGAAGGAGGCTGGGACACCATATATTTT.